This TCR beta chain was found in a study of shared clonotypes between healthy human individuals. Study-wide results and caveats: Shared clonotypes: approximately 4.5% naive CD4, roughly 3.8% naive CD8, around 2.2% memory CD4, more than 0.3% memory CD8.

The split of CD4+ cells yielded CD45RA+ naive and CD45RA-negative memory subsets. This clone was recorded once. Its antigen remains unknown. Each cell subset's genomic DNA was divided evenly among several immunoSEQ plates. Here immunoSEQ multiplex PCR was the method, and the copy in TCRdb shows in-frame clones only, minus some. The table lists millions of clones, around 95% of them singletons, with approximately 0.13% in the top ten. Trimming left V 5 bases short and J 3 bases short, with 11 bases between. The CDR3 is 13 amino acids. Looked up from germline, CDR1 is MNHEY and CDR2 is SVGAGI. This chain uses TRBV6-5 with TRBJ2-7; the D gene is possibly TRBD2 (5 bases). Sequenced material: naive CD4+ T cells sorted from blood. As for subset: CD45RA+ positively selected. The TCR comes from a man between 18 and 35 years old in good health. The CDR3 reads CASSPPGNYEQYF. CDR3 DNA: TGTGCCAGCAGTCCACCGGGGAACTACGAGCAGTACTTC.